A selection of T cell receptor beta chains follows, all from one sample in a study of T cell changes during pregnancy in multiple sclerosis. Sequenced by immunoSEQ multiplex PCR; TCRdb stores in-frame clones only, minus some. The table lists approximately 89,000 clones, about 94% of them singletons. This material consisted of peripheral blood, taken in the third trimester of pregnancy. These receptors were obtained from a female donor with multiple sclerosis, enrolled in a pregnancy study. Each CDR3 is given without its conserved first and last residue.

TRBJ2-3,TRBV9,ASSVTGTSGGALVTDTQY
TRBJ2-7,TRBV5-1,ASSSRTGLYEQY
TRBJ1-4,TRBV11-1,ASSRTATNEKLF
TRBJ2-7,TRBV18,ASSPSTGWHEQY
TRBJ2-2,TRBV7-9,ASSPGGDTGELF
TRBJ2-6,TRBV6-4,ASSDSWSDGANVLT
TRBJ1-4,TRBV29-1,SVRGGDYEKLF
TRBJ1-5,TRBV10-3,AISPGVSNQPQH
TRBJ2-2,TRBV29-1,STKTGPPNTGELF
TRBJ2-7,TRBV11-2,ASSLPSGGIPEQY
TRBJ2-7,TRBV18,ASSPPGLAGGTYEQY
TRBJ2-2,TRBV4-1,ASSQATGLGELF
TRBJ1-2,TRBV19,ASNRGDGYT